The clone carrying this T cell receptor (beta chain) was seen only once. The data were taken from a study of shared T cell receptors in the human thymus. Clones were sequenced by immunoSEQ multiplex PCR, and TCRdb holds only the in-frame ones, with some missing. There are 500,000 to 750,000 clones in the sample; approximately 88% occur only once, and about 0.01% lies in the top ten. V was trimmed by 4 bases and J by 2 bases, leaving 10 bases between them. Germline V gives CDR1 LGHNT, CDR2 FRNRAP. The CDR3 consists of 14 residues. The sample was also reused in another study, on human thymus T cells. As that report states: Biased V and J segment usage appeared in thymus and peripheral blood. Reports from related research described highly overlapping thymic repertoires among unrelated individuals.

V usage is TRBV12-5 and J usage is TRBJ2-3; weak D call: TRBD2 (6 bases). The material sequenced was thymocytes. The TCR was taken from a boy under two years old with a congenital heart defect. The CDR3 nucleotides are TGTGCTAGTGGTTCTAGCGCCAACACAGATACGCAGTATTTT. Protein product: CASGSSANTDTQYF.